This T cell receptor beta chain was identified during a study of graft-versus-host responses after intestinal transplantation. Study-wide context: Uniformly, recipients were administered anti-thymocyte globulin induction with subsequent tacrolimus and steroids for 3 to 4 years.

The CDR3 is 16 residues long. Germline lookup yields CDR1 SGDLS and CDR2 YYNGEE. V lost 5 bases to trimming and J lost 10 bases, with 25 bases between them. General study findings and limits: Recipient marrow held GvH clones, some first seen in ileum or blood. Subjects displaying graft-donor T cell macrochimerism possessed elevated graft-versus-host to host-versus-graft clonal ratios inside allografts.

Concerning this clone itself: The antigen is unknown.

TCRdb's copy holds only in-frame clones and misses some; the assay was immunoSEQ multiplex PCR. The sample holds more than 80,000 clones, approximately 88% seen once. This clonotype was obtained from a human donor who received an intestinal transplant. This material consisted of unstimulated CD4+ T cells sorted from spleen or lymph node cells, taken before intestinal transplant. This chain uses TRBV9 with TRBJ2-1, with D possibly being TRBD2 (6 bases). The CDR3 DNA follows: TGTGCCAGCAGTCGCAACGGGACTCGCCCCGAATCGGAGCAGTTCTTC. Amino acid sequence: CASSRNGTRPESEQFF. The full variable domain, completed using reference TRBV9 and TRBJ2-1, is DSGVTQTPKHLITATGQRVTLRCSPRSGDLSVYWYQQSLDQGLQFLIQYYNGEERAKGNILERFSAQQFPDLHSELNLSSLELGDSALYFCASSRNGTRPESEQFFGPGTRLTVL.